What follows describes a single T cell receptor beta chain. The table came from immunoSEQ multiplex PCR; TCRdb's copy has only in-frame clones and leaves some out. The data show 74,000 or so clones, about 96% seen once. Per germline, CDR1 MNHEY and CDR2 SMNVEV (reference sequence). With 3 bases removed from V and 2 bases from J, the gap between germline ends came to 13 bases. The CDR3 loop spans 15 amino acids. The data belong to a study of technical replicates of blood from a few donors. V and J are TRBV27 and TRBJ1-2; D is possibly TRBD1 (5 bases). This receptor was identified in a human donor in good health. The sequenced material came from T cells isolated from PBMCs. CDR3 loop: CASSFLGTENYGYTF. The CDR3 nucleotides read TGTGCCAGCAGTTTCCTCGGGACTGAGAACTATGGCTACACCTTC.